The clone carrying this T cell receptor (beta chain) came up once. All the donors were Caucasian adults who lived in Nashville, Tennessee. Memory CD4+ cells were the fraction left after CD45RA+ naive selection. Germline CDR1 MNHEY, CDR2 SVGAGI. The CDR3 extends over 13 amino acids. V lost 8 bases, J lost 2 bases, and 12 bases lay in between. This table comes from immunoSEQ multiplex PCR, and its TCRdb copy is limited to in-frame clones, with some not included. Of 900,000 to 1,200,000 clones listed, about 80% are singletons. This sample is part of a study of shared clonotypes between healthy human individuals.

The TCR originated in a man aged 18 to 29 in good health. Some clones in this sample may be carry-over from other donors' samples. Sequenced material: memory CD4+ T cells from PBMCs. As for subset: CD45RA-negative fraction. The genes are TRBV6-5 and TRBJ1-1; D gene unclear. CDR3 coding DNA: TGTGCCAGCGGAAGGTCTTTCAACACTGAAGCTTTCTTT. Translating it yields CASGRSFNTEAFF.